The next 3 T cell receptor beta chains were all read from a single sample in a study of tumor and adjacent non-tumor tissue in lung cancer. Three rounds of nested PCR, following a modified ARM-PCR protocol, produced the TCRbeta library. TCRdb reprocessed the multiplex PCR reads with MiXCR, giving one entry per CDR3 protein. The sample lists roughly 150,000 distinct CDR3 sequences, approximately 72% occurring once. RNA was extracted from bulk tissue without any cell sorting. Sequenced material: lung tumor tissue. The receptors here all came from a man between 60 and 75 years old with small cell lung cancer.

This clonotype has a count of ten or more. This rearrangement joins TRBV6-6 to TRBJ2-7, with a weak D call TRBD2 (5 bases). The V gene lost 2 bases and the J gene lost 6 bases, with 8 bases spanning the gap. The germline V gene encodes CDR1 MNHNY and CDR2 SVGAGI (reference sequence). This CDR3 contains 12 residues. This chain's CDR3 is CASSYEGIEQYF. CDR3 nucleotides: TGTGCCAGCAGTTACGAGGGTATCGAGCAGTACTTC.

This clonotype was recorded a few times. Being one base from a much bigger clone, this may be a read error. V is TRBV29-1 and J is TRBJ1-2; tentative D call: TRBD1 (5 bases). The V gene lost 7 bases and the J gene lost 4 bases, with 16 bases spanning the gap. CDR1 and CDR2 from the germline V gene are SQVTM and ANQGSEA. The CDR3 is 13 amino acids. CDR3 nucleotide sequence: TGCAGCGCCCCCTCGGACACCATCTATGGCTACACCTTC. Its protein is CSAPSDTIYGYTF.

The sample holds a few counts of this clonotype. V and J are TRBV5-1 and TRBJ2-7; 12 positions agree with TRBD1. This CDR3 spans 16 amino acids. J gave up 7 bases and V 3 bases, and 11 bases lay outside the gene matches. The germline V gene has CDR1 SGHRS and CDR2 YFSETQ. CDR3 nucleotides: TGCGCCAGCAGCTGGACTATGGGACAGGGGGCATTGGAGCAGTACTTC. Protein product: CASSWTMGQGALEQYF.